This entry is about one T cell receptor beta chain. What it binds is unknown. The data were obtained in a study of T-cell reconstitution after alpha-beta-depleted transplantation in children. Study-wide findings and caveats: Some patients' high day-60 TCRbeta diversity was attributed to recipient cells surviving conditioning.

The CDR3 covers 14 residues. Germline V gene data show CDR1 as DFQATT and CDR2 as SNEGSKA (reference sequence). V was clipped by 5 bases and J by 0 bases, with 11 bases between them. Unique molecular identifiers were incorporated during preparation of the TCRbeta library. TCRdb analysed the PCR reads with MiXCR anew, one entry per CDR3 protein. The sample shows fewer than 500,000 distinct CDR3 sequences, roughly 44% of them seen only once. Sequenced material: PBMCs, taken before TCRalphabeta/CD19-depleted stem cell transplant. This TCR derives from a girl aged 2 to 9 with aplastic anemia, due to receive a stem cell transplant. The rearrangement uses TRBV20-1 and TRBJ1-5, with D unresolved. CDR3 in amino acids: CSAATAYSNQPQHF. The CDR3 DNA is TGCAGTGCTGCGACCGCATATAGCAATCAGCCCCAGCATTTT.